This paragraph reports one TCR beta chain. Method: immunoSEQ multiplex PCR; TCRdb's copy keeps in-frame clones and lacks some. The data contain about 140,000 clones, about four fifths of them seen just once; the ten biggest clones take up around 8%. Germline V CDR1 and CDR2: SGHAT, FQNNGV. The CDR3 is 15 amino acids. Trimming left V 5 bases short and J 5 bases short, with 13 bases between. The sample originates from a study of blood T cell repertoires in COVID-19. Study-wide background: Samples taken during acute and convalescent COVID-19 were collected in the United States, Italy and Spain. From T cells, B-cell-depleted T cells, or PBMCs came the material, which was cDNA or gDNA.

The source of this sequence is a human donor in a cohort sampled during active COVID-19. Sequenced material: peripheral blood. This sequence joins TRBV11-2 and TRBJ1-6; D may be TRBD1 (6 bases). The DNA for the CDR3 is TGTGCCAGCAGCCCAGGTCGGACAGATAATTCACCCCTCCACTTT. Encoded protein: CASSPGRTDNSPLHF.